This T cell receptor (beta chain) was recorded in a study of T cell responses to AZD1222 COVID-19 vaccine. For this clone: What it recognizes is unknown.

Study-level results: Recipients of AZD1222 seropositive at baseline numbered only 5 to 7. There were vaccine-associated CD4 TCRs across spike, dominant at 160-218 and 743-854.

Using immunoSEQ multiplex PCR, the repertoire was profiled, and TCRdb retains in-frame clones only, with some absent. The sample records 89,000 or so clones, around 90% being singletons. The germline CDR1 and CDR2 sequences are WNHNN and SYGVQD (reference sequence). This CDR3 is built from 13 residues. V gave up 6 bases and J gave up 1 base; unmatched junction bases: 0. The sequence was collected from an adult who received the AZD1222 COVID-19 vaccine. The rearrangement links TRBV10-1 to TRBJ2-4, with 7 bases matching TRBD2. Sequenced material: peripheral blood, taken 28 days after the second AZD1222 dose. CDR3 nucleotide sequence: TGCGCCAGCAGCGGGGGGGCCAAAAACATTCAGTACTTC. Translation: CASSGGAKNIQYF.